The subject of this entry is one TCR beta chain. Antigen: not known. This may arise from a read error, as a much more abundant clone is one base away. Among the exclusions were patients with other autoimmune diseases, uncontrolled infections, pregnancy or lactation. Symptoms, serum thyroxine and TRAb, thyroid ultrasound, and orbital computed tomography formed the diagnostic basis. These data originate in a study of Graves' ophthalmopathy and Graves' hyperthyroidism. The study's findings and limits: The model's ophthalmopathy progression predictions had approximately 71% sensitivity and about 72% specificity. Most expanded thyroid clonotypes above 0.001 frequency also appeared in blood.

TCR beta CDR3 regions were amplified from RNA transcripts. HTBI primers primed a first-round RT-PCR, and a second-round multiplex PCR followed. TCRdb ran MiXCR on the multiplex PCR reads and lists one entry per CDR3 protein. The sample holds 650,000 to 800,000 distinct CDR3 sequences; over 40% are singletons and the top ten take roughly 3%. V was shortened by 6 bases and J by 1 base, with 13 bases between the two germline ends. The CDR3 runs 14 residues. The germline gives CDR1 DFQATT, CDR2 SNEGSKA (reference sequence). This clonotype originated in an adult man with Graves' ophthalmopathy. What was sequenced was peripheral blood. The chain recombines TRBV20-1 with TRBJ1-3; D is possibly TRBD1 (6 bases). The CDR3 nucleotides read TGCAGTGCCCGCGAAGGACAGTCTGGAAACACCATATATTTT. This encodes CSAREGQSGNTIYF.